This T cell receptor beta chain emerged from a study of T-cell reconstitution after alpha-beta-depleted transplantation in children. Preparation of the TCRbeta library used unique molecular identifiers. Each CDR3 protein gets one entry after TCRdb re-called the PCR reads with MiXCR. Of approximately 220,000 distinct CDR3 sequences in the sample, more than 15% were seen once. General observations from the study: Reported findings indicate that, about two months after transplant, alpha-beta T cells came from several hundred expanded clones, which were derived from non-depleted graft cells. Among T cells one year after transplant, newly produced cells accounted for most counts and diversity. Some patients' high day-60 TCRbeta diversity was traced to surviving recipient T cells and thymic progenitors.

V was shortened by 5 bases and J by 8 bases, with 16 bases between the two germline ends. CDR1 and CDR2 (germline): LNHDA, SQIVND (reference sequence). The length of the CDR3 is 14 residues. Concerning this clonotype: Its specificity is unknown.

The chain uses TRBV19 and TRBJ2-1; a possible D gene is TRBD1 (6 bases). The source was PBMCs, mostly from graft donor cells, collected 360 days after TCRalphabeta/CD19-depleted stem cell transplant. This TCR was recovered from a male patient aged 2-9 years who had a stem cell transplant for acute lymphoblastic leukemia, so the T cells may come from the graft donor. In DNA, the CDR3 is TGTGCCAGTAGTCCCGGGATCAGGGGTTATGAGCAGTTCTTC. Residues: CASSPGIRGYEQFF.